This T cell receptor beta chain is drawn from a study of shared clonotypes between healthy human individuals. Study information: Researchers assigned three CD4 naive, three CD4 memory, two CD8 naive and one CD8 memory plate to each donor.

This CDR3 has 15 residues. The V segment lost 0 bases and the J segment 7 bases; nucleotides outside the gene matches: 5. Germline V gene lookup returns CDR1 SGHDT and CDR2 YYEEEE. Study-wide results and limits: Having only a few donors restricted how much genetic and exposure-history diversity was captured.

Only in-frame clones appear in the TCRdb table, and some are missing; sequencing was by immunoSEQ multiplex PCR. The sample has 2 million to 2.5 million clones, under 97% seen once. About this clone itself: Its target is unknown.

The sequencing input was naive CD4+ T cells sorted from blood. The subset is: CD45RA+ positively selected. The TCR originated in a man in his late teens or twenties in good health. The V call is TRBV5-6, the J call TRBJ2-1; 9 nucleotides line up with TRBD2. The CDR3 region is CASSLVPSGENEQFF. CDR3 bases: TGTGCCAGCAGCTTGGTTCCTAGCGGGGAAAATGAGCAGTTCTTC.